This T cell receptor beta chain was captured by sequencing in a study of blood T cell repertoires in COVID-19. The germline CDR1 and CDR2 sequences are SNHLY and FYNNEI. This CDR3 region has 14 residues. V was pared by 4 bases and J by 2 bases, with 8 bases between. The method was immunoSEQ multiplex PCR; TCRdb's version includes in-frame clones alone and lacks a portion of them. The table includes under 95,000 clones, roughly 85% detected once. This chain uses TRBV2 with TRBJ1-4; a weak D match, TRBD1 (5 bases). The sequenced sample was peripheral blood. The TCR was taken from a man aged 55 to 69 with active or convalescent COVID-19. The CDR3 nucleotides are TGTGCCAGCAGTGTGGGGGGGACTAATGAAAAACTGTTTTTT. As protein: CASSVGGTNEKLFF.